The 18 T cell receptor beta chains below come from one sample, sequenced in a study of shared clonotypes between healthy human individuals. This table comes from immunoSEQ multiplex PCR, and its TCRdb copy is limited to in-frame clones, with some not included. The sample consists of about 600,000 clones, roughly 79% of them appearing once. The sequenced material came from PBMCs. Receptors originate from a woman between 40 and 55 years old in good health. Some clones in this sample may be carry-over from other donors' samples.

The V gene is TRBV30, the J gene TRBJ1-5; TRBD1 agrees at 9 bases. CDR3 size: 13 residues. After removal of 8 bases from V and 3 bases from J, the junction contained 5 bases not matched to a gene. CDR1 is GTSNPN and CDR2 is SVGIG in the germline V gene (reference sequence). CDR3 amino acids: CASRTGVNQPQHF. The CDR3 DNA reads as TGTGCCAGTAGGACAGGGGTCAATCAGCCCCAGCATTTT.

The chain joins TRBV27 to TRBJ2-2, with TRBD1 matching 10 bases. The V gene's germline CDR1 is MNHEY and CDR2 SMNVEV (reference sequence). The CDR3 length is 16 residues. Trimming at V came to 5 bases and at J to 1 base, leaving 4 bases not matched to a gene. The CDR3, as DNA: TGTGCCAGCAGTACCCGGGACAGGGGGAACACCGGGGAGCTGTTTTTT. Translated: CASSTRDRGNTGELFF.

V gene TRBV18 combines with J gene TRBJ2-3, with no clear D. V was trimmed by 5 bases and J by 3 bases, leaving 12 bases between them. Germline V gene lookup returns CDR1 KGHSH and CDR2 LQKENI. This CDR3 comprises 14 residues. The CDR3 loop is CASSEPWATDTQYF. The CDR3, as DNA: TGTGCCAGCTCAGAACCTTGGGCTACAGATACGCAGTATTTT. Full variable domain (outside the CDR3, taken from reference TRBV18 and TRBJ2-3): NAGVMQNPRHLVRRRGQEARLRCSPMKGHSHVYWYRQLPEEGLKFMVYLQKENIIDESGMPKERFSAEFPKEGPSILRIQQVVRGDSAAYFCASSEPWATDTQYFGPGTRLTVL.

The table lists this clone with a count of one. The gene calls are TRBV11-2 and TRBJ1-1, with a weak D call TRBD1 (5 bases). The CDR3 loop spans 16 amino acids. Germline CDR1 SGHAT, CDR2 FQNNGV. Trimming stripped 1 base from V and 8 bases from J, with 20 bases between. The CDR3 loop reads CASSLVGGRGLTEAFF. CDR3 nucleotide sequence: TGTGCCAGCAGCTTAGTGGGTGGGCGGGGGTTGACAGAAGCTTTCTTT.

V and J are TRBV10-3 and TRBJ2-2; possibly TRBD1 or TRBD2 for D (5 bases each). The CDR3 length is 14 residues. In germline, CDR1 is ENHRY, CDR2 SYGVKD. Trimming removed 7 bases from V and 3 bases from J, with 12 bases in between. For the CDR3, the DNA is TGTGCCATCACAGCAGGGCGGGACACCGGGGAGCTGTTTTTT. The encoded protein is CAITAGRDTGELFF.

This clone was recorded only once. The chain carries TRBV28 and TRBJ1-1; D possibly corresponds to TRBD1 (6 bases). From germline, CDR1 is MDHEN and CDR2 SYDVKM. V dropped 5 bases and J dropped 5 bases, with 9 bases sitting between them. The CDR3 has 12 amino acids. The CDR3 DNA reads TGTGCCAGCAGTCAGGGGTTGACTGAAGCTTTCTTT. Amino acid sequence: CASSQGLTEAFF.

V gene TRBV7-3 combines with J gene TRBJ2-1; D uncertain. The germline V gene has CDR1 SGHTA and CDR2 FQGTGA. Trimming stripped 1 base from V and 0 bases from J, with 7 bases between. This CDR3 has 15 amino acids. CDR3 sequence reads: CASSLMHSSYNEQFF. In nucleotides, the CDR3 is TGTGCCAGCAGCTTAATGCACAGCTCCTACAATGAGCAGTTCTTC.

The V gene is TRBV27, the J gene TRBJ1-2; weak D call: TRBD1 (5 bases). Germline CDR1 is MNHEY and CDR2 is SMNVEV (reference sequence). The CDR3 runs to 13 residues. V was pared by 6 bases and J by 7 bases, with 15 bases between. In DNA, the CDR3 is TGTGCCAGCAGATCCCAGGGTTACGGTGGCTACACCTTC. Its protein product is CASRSQGYGGYTF.

The sample holds one count of this clone. This chain connects TRBV29-1 to TRBJ1-2; D not certain. This CDR3 has 11 residues. Germline values: CDR1 SQVTM, CDR2 ANQGSEA. The V end was cut by 5 bases, the J end by 6 bases, with 10 bases between. The CDR3: CSVREFHGYTF. In DNA, the CDR3 is TGCAGCGTTAGGGAGTTCCATGGCTACACCTTC.

The V gene is TRBV19, the J gene TRBJ2-2; D is unresolved. The V and J ends lost 11 bases and 2 bases respectively, with 18 bases between them. The CDR3 has 15 residues. Germline V gives CDR1 LNHDA, CDR2 SQIVND (reference sequence). CDR3 residues: CALPPRTYNTGELFF. CDR3 coding DNA: TGTGCCCTCCCCCCTAGGACCTATAACACCGGGGAGCTGTTTTTT. Full variable domain (missing parts from reference TRBV19 and TRBJ2-2): DGGITQSPKYLFRKEGQNVTLSCEQNLNHDAMYWYRQDPGQGLRLIYYSQIVNDFQKGDIAEGYSVSREKKESFPLTVTSAQKNPTAFYLCALPPRTYNTGELFFGEGSRLTVL.

This clone was seen a few times. The chain couples TRBV7-6 to TRBJ2-1; possibly TRBD1 for D (7 bases). The V end was cut by 4 bases, the J end by 6 bases, with 19 bases between. CDR3 length: 16 residues. Germline values: CDR1 SGHVS, CDR2 FNYEAQ. CDR3 region: CASSSSSQGGGNEQFF. The CDR3 region has the DNA TGTGCCAGCAGCTCATCGTCCCAGGGGGGTGGCAATGAGCAGTTCTTC.

This rearrangement joins TRBV5-1 to TRBJ2-1, with 7 bases lining up with TRBD1. The germline V gene has CDR1 SGHRS and CDR2 YFSETQ. This CDR3 has 15 amino acids. Trimming took 0 bases from V and 5 from J; bases not matched to a gene: 5. The CDR3 loop is CASSLGQGVHNEQFF. CDR3 nucleotide sequence: TGCGCCAGCAGCTTGGGACAGGGTGTCCACAATGAGCAGTTCTTC.

This chain joins TRBV15 and TRBJ2-4; D call uncertain. The germline CDR1 and CDR2 sequences are LNHNV and YYDKDF (reference sequence). Trimming left V 2 bases short and J 6 bases short, with 8 bases between. CDR3 length: 13 residues. The CDR3 sequence: CATSRPSLNIQYF. The CDR3 region has the DNA TGTGCCACCAGCAGACCTAGTTTAAACATTCAGTACTTC.

The chain couples TRBV2 to TRBJ1-1, with D maybe TRBD1 (6 bases). V was shortened by 6 bases and J by 0 bases, with 11 bases between the two germline ends. The CDR3 runs 14 residues. Per the germline V gene, CDR1 is SNHLY and CDR2 is FYNNEI. DNA of the CDR3: TGTGCCAGCAGCGGACAGCTAATGAACACTGAAGCTTTCTTT. Its protein is CASSGQLMNTEAFF.

The chain couples TRBV28 to TRBJ1-2, with 8 nucleotides matching TRBD1. The V segment lost 3 bases and the J segment 8 bases; nucleotides outside the gene matches: 14. The CDR3 totals 16 residues. From germline, CDR1 is MDHEN and CDR2 SYDVKM. The CDR3 protein is CASSLGQGARLEGYTF. DNA of the CDR3: TGTGCCAGCAGTTTGGGGCAGGGGGCAAGGTTGGAAGGCTACACCTTC.

The chain joins TRBV20-1 to TRBJ1-1; a weak D match, TRBD1 (5 bases). There are 11 residues in the CDR3. Germline values: CDR1 DFQATT, CDR2 SNEGSKA (reference sequence). The ends were cut back, 5 bases at V and 7 bases at J, with 11 bases in the middle. CDR3 coding DNA: TGCAGTGCTCCCCCAGACAGTGAAGCTTTCTTT. As protein: CSAPPDSEAFF.

The rearrangement links TRBV6-5 to TRBJ2-3; D not resolved. The V and J ends lost 0 bases and 3 bases respectively, with 10 bases between them. Germline V gives CDR1 MNHEY, CDR2 SVGAGI. The CDR3 covers 15 residues. This chain's CDR3 is CASSYSFSSTDTQYF. CDR3 bases: TGTGCCAGCAGTTACTCGTTCTCATCGACAGATACGCAGTATTTT.

The chain links TRBV27 to TRBJ2-1, with 7 bases matching TRBD2. V was clipped by 8 bases and J by 4 bases; unmatched bases: 20. Looked up from germline, CDR1 is MNHEY and CDR2 is SMNVEV (reference sequence). The CDR3 is made up of 18 amino acids. The CDR3 protein is CASSRDNPGTTHYNEQFF. CDR3 in DNA: TGTGCCAGCTCCCGAGACAACCCGGGGACTACTCATTACAATGAGCAGTTCTTC.